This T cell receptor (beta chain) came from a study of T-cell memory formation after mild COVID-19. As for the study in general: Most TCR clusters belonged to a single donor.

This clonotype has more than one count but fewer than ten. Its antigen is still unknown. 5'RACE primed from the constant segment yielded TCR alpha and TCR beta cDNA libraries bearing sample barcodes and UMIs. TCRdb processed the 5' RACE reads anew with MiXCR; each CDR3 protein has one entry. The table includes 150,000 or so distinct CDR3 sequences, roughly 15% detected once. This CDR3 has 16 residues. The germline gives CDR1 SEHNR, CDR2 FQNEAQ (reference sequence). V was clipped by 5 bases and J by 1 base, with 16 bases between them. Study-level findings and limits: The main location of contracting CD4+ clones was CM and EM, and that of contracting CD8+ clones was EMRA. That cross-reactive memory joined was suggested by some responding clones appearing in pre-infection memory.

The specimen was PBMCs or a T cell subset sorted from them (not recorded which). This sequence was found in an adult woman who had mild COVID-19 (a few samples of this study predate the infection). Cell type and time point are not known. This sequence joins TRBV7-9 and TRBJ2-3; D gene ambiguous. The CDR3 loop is CASSHPLVVGTDTQYF. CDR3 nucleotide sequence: TGTGCCAGCAGCCACCCGCTAGTTGTCGGCACAGATACGCAGTATTTT.